Listed here are 26 T cell receptor beta chains from one sample, sequenced in a study of shared clonotypes between healthy human individuals. Sequenced by immunoSEQ multiplex PCR; TCRdb stores in-frame clones only, minus some. The sample lists about half a million clones; around 80% were seen once. Sequenced sample: PBMCs. These receptors were obtained from a woman aged 40 to 50 in good health. Some clones in this sample may be carry-over from other donors' samples.

The chain combines TRBV9 with TRBJ2-1; the D gene is possibly TRBD2 (7 bases). Germline loops: CDR1 SGDLS, CDR2 YYNGEE. The CDR3 has 15 residues. Trimming took off 7 bases at V and 4 bases at J, with 18 bases between the two ends. CDR3 in amino acids: CASGREGEGYNEQFF. Written as DNA, the CDR3 is TGTGCCAGCGGACGTGAGGGGGAGGGATACAATGAGCAGTTCTTC.

This clone was seen at least ten times. The rearrangement uses TRBV11-1 and TRBJ2-3; 8 bases align to TRBD1. CDR1 is SGHAT, CDR2 FQDESV, per germline (reference sequence). The CDR3 runs 16 residues. Germline trimming cut 4 bases from V and 6 bases from J; bases unmatched to any gene: 12. The CDR3 is CASSSTTDRVVDTQYF. The DNA for the CDR3 is TGTGCCAGCAGCTCGACCACGGACAGGGTGGTCGATACGCAGTATTTT.

The V call is TRBV15, the J call TRBJ1-4; 8 bases align to TRBD1. The CDR3 sequence is 16 residues long. V gave up 5 bases and J gave up 5 bases; unmatched junction bases: 10. Germline V gene data show CDR1 as LNHNV and CDR2 as YYDKDF (reference sequence). CDR3 in DNA: TGTGCCACCAGCTCCCAGACAGGGGCGGGCAATGAAAAACTGTTTTTT. This encodes CATSSQTGAGNEKLFF.

The chain carries TRBV5-1 and TRBJ2-7, with 10 bases aligning to TRBD2. From germline, CDR1 is SGHRS and CDR2 YFSETQ. Trimming at V came to 0 bases and at J to 4 bases, leaving 4 bases not matched to a gene. CDR3 length: 15 amino acids. This CDR3 is CASSLAPSGSYEQYF. The CDR3, as DNA: TGCGCCAGCAGCTTGGCCCCTAGCGGGAGTTACGAGCAGTACTTC.

V gene TRBV19 combines with J gene TRBJ2-1, with TRBD2 identical over 12 bases. This CDR3 contains 17 residues. CDR1 and CDR2 from the germline V gene are LNHDA and SQIVND (reference sequence). The trim removed 0 bases at V and 10 bases at J, leaving 10 bases unmatched. This CDR3 is CASSIDLLAGGFREQFF. The CDR3 nucleotides read TGTGCCAGTAGTATAGATCTACTAGCGGGAGGTTTTCGAGAGCAGTTCTTC.

The chain joins TRBV10-2 to TRBJ1-1; D is uncertain. This CDR3 region has 14 residues. Looked up from germline, CDR1 is WSHSY and CDR2 is SAAADI. V lost 7 bases and J 2 bases, leaving 14 bases between the germline ends. CDR3 bases: TGCGCCAGCACCATAGCGGAGGCTAACACTGAAGCTTTCTTT. This encodes CASTIAEANTEAFF.

As concerns this clone: This sample also contains other DNA sequences that code for the same CDR3. V gene TRBV5-1 combines with J gene TRBJ1-1; D gene uncertain. CDR1 SGHRS and CDR2 YFSETQ come from the germline V gene. The V and J ends lost 4 bases and 3 bases respectively, with 13 bases between them. There are 14 residues in the CDR3. CDR3 sequence (DNA): TGCGCCAGCAGCAACACGGGGATGGACACTGAAGCTTTCTTT. Protein: CASSNTGMDTEAFF.

The chain combines TRBV30 with TRBJ1-1; 8 bases agree with TRBD1. The germline CDR1 and CDR2 sequences are GTSNPN and SVGIG (reference sequence). The J segment lost 1 base and the V segment lost 2 bases, leaving 3 bases of the junction unmatched. The CDR3 spans 14 residues. This CDR3 reads CAWSPGTGNTEAFF. The CDR3, as DNA: TGTGCCTGGAGTCCTGGGACAGGGAACACTGAAGCTTTCTTT.

The V call is TRBV18, the J call TRBJ2-5; D remains ambiguous. In germline, CDR1 is KGHSH, CDR2 LQKENI. With 6 bases removed from V and 0 bases from J, the gap between germline ends came to 8 bases. The length of the CDR3 is 13 residues. The CDR3 region is CASSQKNQETQYF. The CDR3 DNA reads TGTGCCAGCTCCCAGAAGAACCAAGAGACCCAGTACTTC.

With regard to this clone: The sample holds other DNA sequences that translate to the same CDR3. The chain links TRBV9 to TRBJ1-1, with a tentative D call TRBD1 (5 bases). V gave up 3 bases and J gave up 1 base, with 13 bases separating them. The CDR3 runs 15 residues. Germline assignment: CDR1 SGDLS and CDR2 YYNGEE. CDR3 sequence reads: CASSAFQGRNTEAFF. CDR3 DNA sequence: TGTGCCAGCAGCGCATTTCAGGGTCGGAACACTGAAGCTTTCTTT.

This sequence joins TRBV2 and TRBJ2-2; 7 nucleotides line up with TRBD1. There are 13 residues in the CDR3. Losses at the gene ends were 7 bases for V and 9 bases for J; bases not matched to a gene: 8. Per germline, CDR1 SNHLY and CDR2 FYNNEI. CDR3 bases: TGTGCCAGCACCAAAGACAGGGATCGGGAGCTGTTTTTT. Translated: CASTKDRDRELFF.

This CDR3 is CASSFRNQPQHF. CDR3 nucleotide sequence: TGTGCCAGTAGCTTCAGGAATCAGCCCCAGCATTTT. The chain recombines TRBV19 with TRBJ1-5; unclear D gene. The CDR3 loop spans 12 amino acids. V lost 6 bases to trimming and J lost 4 bases, with 7 bases between them. Germline V gives CDR1 LNHDA, CDR2 SQIVND (reference sequence).

As regards this clone: This likely comes from a read error, as the CDR3 has no conserved phenylalanine or tryptophan at its end. It is unclear where the CDR3 begins or ends on the DNA, so no DNA is shown, and the CDR3 is as TCRdb lists it. The V gene is TRBV28, the J gene TRBJ2-7. Termini included, the CDR3 measures 13 amino acids. The V gene's germline CDR1 is MDHEN and CDR2 SYDVKM. CDR3 sequence: CASSPIRDPPFES.

Regarding this clone: A far larger clone is a single base away, which makes a read error likely. The chain couples TRBV6-6 to TRBJ1-2, with a weak D call TRBD1 (6 bases). The CDR3 is made up of 15 amino acids. V was trimmed by 5 bases and J by 3 bases, leaving 16 bases between them. Germline CDR1 MNHNY, CDR2 SVGAGI (reference sequence). The CDR3 protein is CASSPSPTGYYGYTF. For the CDR3, the DNA is TGTGCCAGCAGTCCAAGCCCCACAGGGTACTATGGCTACACCTTC.

The V gene is TRBV9, the J gene TRBJ2-5; D remains ambiguous. Deletions cut 4 bases from V and 1 base from J, with 11 bases between. CDR3 length: 14 amino acids. Germline V lookup: CDR1 SGDLS, CDR2 YYNGEE. The CDR3 protein is CASSPQLIQETQYF. CDR3 in DNA: TGTGCCAGCAGCCCCCAGCTGATCCAAGAGACCCAGTACTTC.

The chain carries TRBV10-3 and TRBJ2-1; 9 nucleotides agree with TRBD2. The CDR3 consists of 17 residues. Germline V gene data show CDR1 as ENHRY and CDR2 as SYGVKD. With 6 bases clipped from V and 3 bases from J, the junction kept 12 bases outside the gene matches. CDR3 coding DNA: TGTGCCATCAGCCCCTCTACGGCGGGAGGGAACTACAATGAGCAGTTCTTC. Translation gives CAISPSTAGGNYNEQFF.

The V call is TRBV29-1, the J call TRBJ2-4; 9 bases fit TRBD2. CDR1 and CDR2 from the germline V gene are SQVTM and ANQGSEA. CDR3 length: 14 amino acids. The V gene end was trimmed by 5 bases and the J gene end by 3 bases; junction bases not matched to a gene: 5. CDR3 region: CSVRSGSDKNIQYF. In nucleotides, the CDR3 is TGCAGCGTTCGTAGCGGGAGCGACAAAAACATTCAGTACTTC.

This CDR3 is CSGAHWGGNTEAFF. In DNA, the CDR3 is TGCAGCGGTGCCCATTGGGGTGGGAACACTGAAGCTTTCTTT. The chain joins TRBV29-1 to TRBJ1-1; D unclear. V was pared by 7 bases and J by 1 base, with 16 bases between. The germline CDR1 and CDR2 sequences are SQVTM and ANQGSEA. The CDR3 is made up of 14 amino acids.

The gene calls are TRBV7-9 and TRBJ2-1; TRBD2 agrees at 10 bases. The V gene end was trimmed by 3 bases and the J gene end by 7 bases; junction bases not matched to a gene: 6. The CDR3 has 15 residues. CDR1 is SEHNR and CDR2 is FQNEAQ in the germline V gene (reference sequence). CDR3 protein: CASSLLSSGRNEQFF. CDR3 sequence (DNA): TGTGCCAGCAGCTTGTTGTCTAGCGGGAGAAATGAGCAGTTCTTC.

This chain uses TRBV7-2 with TRBJ2-2, with TRBD1 identical over 8 bases. The ends lost 2 bases at V and 6 bases at J; junction bases unmatched: 11. The germline V gene encodes CDR1 SGHTA and CDR2 FQGNSA. The CDR3 contains 17 residues. The CDR3 DNA reads TGTGCCAGCAGCTTACGGGGGCCAGGGGGCGCCGCCGGGGAGCTGTTTTTT. Translated, it gives CASSLRGPGGAAGELFF.

The rearrangement joins TRBV28 to TRBJ2-1; 13 bases map to TRBD2. Per germline, CDR1 MDHEN and CDR2 SYDVKM. There are 17 residues in the CDR3. With V trimmed by 3 bases and J by 4 bases, 6 bases remained unmatched. The CDR3 DNA sequence: TGTGCCAGCAGTTTTCTGGCACTAGCGGGAGGGTACAATGAGCAGTTCTTC. Amino acid sequence: CASSFLALAGGYNEQFF.

This chain connects TRBV19 to TRBJ2-2; TRBD2 agrees at 8 bases. The J segment lost 6 bases and the V segment lost 4 bases, leaving 7 bases of the junction unmatched. Germline loops: CDR1 LNHDA, CDR2 SQIVND (reference sequence). The CDR3 runs 15 residues. DNA of the CDR3: TGTGCCAGTAGTACCCAACTAGCGGCCGCCGGGGAGCTGTTTTTT. Encoded protein: CASSTQLAAAGELFF.

The genes are TRBV10-2 and TRBJ2-1, with D hard to call. V was trimmed by 2 bases and J by 9 bases, leaving 11 bases between them. The CDR3 sequence is 13 residues long. Germline V gene lookup returns CDR1 WSHSY and CDR2 SAAADI. This CDR3 reads CASSEVFLGEQFF. As DNA, the CDR3 is TGCGCCAGCAGTGAGGTGTTCCTGGGTGAGCAGTTCTTC.

The V and J genes are TRBV9 and TRBJ1-2; D is uncertain. In germline, CDR1 is SGDLS, CDR2 YYNGEE. V lost 0 bases and J 2 bases, leaving 8 bases between the germline ends. The CDR3 length is 14 residues. CDR3 loop: CASSVGEVNYGYTF. The CDR3 bases are TGTGCCAGCAGCGTAGGGGAAGTAAACTATGGCTACACCTTC.

The V and J genes are TRBV6-4 and TRBJ2-3; 10 nucleotides line up with TRBD1. The CDR3 loop spans 17 amino acids. After removal of 0 bases from V and 1 base from J, the junction contained 4 bases not matched to a gene. Germline CDR1 and CDR2: MRHNA and SNTAGT. The CDR3 nucleotides are TGTGCCAGCAGTGACTCTTCGACAGGGGGCGGCACAGATACGCAGTATTTT. As protein: CASSDSSTGGGTDTQYF.

The chain joins TRBV2 to TRBJ1-1; D gene uncertain. CDR3 size: 13 residues. Trimming removed 7 bases at V and 1 base at J, with 10 bases between. CDR1 and CDR2 (germline): SNHLY, FYNNEI. CDR3 region: CASTAERNTEAFF. For the CDR3, the DNA is TGTGCCAGCACGGCAGAACGGAACACTGAAGCTTTCTTT. Combining the CDR3 with reference TRBV2 and TRBJ1-1 gives the whole variable domain EPEVTQTPSHQVTQMGQEVILRCVPISNHLYFYWYRQILGQKVEFLVSFYNNEISEKSEIFDDQFSVERPDGSNFTLKIRSTKLEDSAMYFCASTAERNTEAFFGQGTRLTVV.